A single sample is the source of the 6 T cell receptor beta chains below, sequenced in a study of response to subunit inactivated influenza vaccine. TCRdb ran MiXCR on the RT-PCR reads and lists one entry per CDR3 protein. The sample shows hundreds of thousands of distinct CDR3 sequences, roughly 20% of them seen only once. This specimen consisted of PBMCs from blood, obtained less than 22 months after vaccination. All receptors derive from a man aged 50-75 years who received an inactivated influenza vaccine.

A few counts support this clonotype. The chain recombines TRBV28 with TRBJ1-4, with 11 bases identical to TRBD1. V lost 5 bases, J lost 5 bases, and 7 bases stayed unmatched. CDR1 MDHEN and CDR2 SYDVKM come from the germline V gene. The length of the CDR3 is 16 residues. CDR3 protein: CASSLWTGGRNEKLFF. CDR3 bases: TGTGCCAGCAGTCTGTGGACAGGGGGCCGGAATGAAAAACTGTTTTTT. The full variable domain, in which reference TRBV28 and TRBJ1-4 provide the parts outside the CDR3, is DVKVTQSSRYLVKRTGEKVFLECVQDMDHENMFWYRQDPGLGLRLIYFSYDVKMKEKGDIPEGYSVSREKKERFSLILESASTNQTSMYLCASSLWTGGRNEKLFFGSGTQLSVL.

This clonotype has a handful of counts. The V gene is TRBV4-2, the J gene TRBJ2-7; 9 positions agree with TRBD1. The CDR3 consists of 16 residues. Germline V lookup: CDR1 LGHNA, CDR2 YNFKEQ. J lost 6 bases, V lost 0 bases, and 9 bases had no gene match. The CDR3 coding sequence is TGTGCCAGCAGCCAAGATCTAGAGACAGGGGGTCGCGAGCAGTACTTC. Protein: CASSQDLETGGREQYF.

The chain employs TRBV7-2 and TRBJ2-6; perhaps TRBD1 as D (5 bases). Trimming stripped 5 bases from V and 1 base from J, with 12 bases between. CDR1 is SGHTA and CDR2 is FQGNSA in the germline V gene. The CDR3 covers 16 residues. The CDR3 reads CASSHRRVSGANVLTF. The CDR3, as DNA: TGTGCCAGCAGCCACCGCAGGGTATCTGGGGCCAACGTCCTGACTTTC.

This clonotype was recorded only once. The genes are TRBV28 and TRBJ2-7; D is undetermined. Trimming left V 2 bases short and J 0 bases short, with 14 bases between. CDR3 length equals 16 residues. The germline gives CDR1 MDHEN, CDR2 SYDVKM. CDR3 DNA sequence: TGTGCCAGCAGTTTACTGTTTGCGGAGAGCTCCTACGAGCAGTACTTC. Protein sequence: CASSLLFAESSYEQYF.

V usage is TRBV11-2 and J usage is TRBJ2-3, with a tentative D call TRBD2 (6 bases). Trimming left V 5 bases short and J 2 bases short, with 11 bases between. Germline V gives CDR1 SGHAT, CDR2 FQNNGV. The CDR3 totals 14 residues. The CDR3 loop reads CASSRGLSTDTQYF. CDR3 DNA sequence: TGTGCCAGCAGCAGAGGACTATCCACAGATACGCAGTATTTT.

A few counts support this clonotype. The chain recombines TRBV19 with TRBJ1-2, with a tentative D call TRBD1 (6 bases). There are 13 residues in the CDR3. Per the germline V gene, CDR1 is LNHDA and CDR2 is SQIVND (reference sequence). V lost 5 bases and J 5 bases, leaving 12 bases between the germline ends. The CDR3 region has the DNA TGTGCCAGTAGTCTCGACAGGACATATGGCTACACCTTC. Its protein is CASSLDRTYGYTF.